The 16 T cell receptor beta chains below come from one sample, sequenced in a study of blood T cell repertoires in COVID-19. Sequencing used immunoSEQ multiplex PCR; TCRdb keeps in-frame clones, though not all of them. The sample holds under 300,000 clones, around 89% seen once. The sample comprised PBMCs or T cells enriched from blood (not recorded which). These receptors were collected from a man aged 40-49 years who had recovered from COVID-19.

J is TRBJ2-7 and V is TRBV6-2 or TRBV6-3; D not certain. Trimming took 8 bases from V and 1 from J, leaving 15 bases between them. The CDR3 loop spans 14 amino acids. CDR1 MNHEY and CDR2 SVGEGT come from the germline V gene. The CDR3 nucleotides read TGTGCCAGCGGCCTCAGACGGAGTTCCTACGAGCAGTACTTC. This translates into CASGLRRSSYEQYF.

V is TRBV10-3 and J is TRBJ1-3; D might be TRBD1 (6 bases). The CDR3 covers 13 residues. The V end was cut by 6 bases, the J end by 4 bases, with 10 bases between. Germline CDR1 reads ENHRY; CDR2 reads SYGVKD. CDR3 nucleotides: TGTGCCATCAGACAGGGTCCGGGAAACACCATATATTTT. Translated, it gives CAIRQGPGNTIYF.

The CDR3 coding sequence is TGTGCCAGCAGTTACCCCGAGACAGGGAGGAATGAGCAGTTCTTC. This sequence encodes CASSYPETGRNEQFF. The chain has TRBV6-5 and TRBJ2-1, with D perhaps matching TRBD1 (7 bases). The CDR3 covers 15 residues. V was clipped by 2 bases and J by 7 bases, with 15 bases between them. Germline CDR1 is MNHEY and CDR2 is SVGAGI.

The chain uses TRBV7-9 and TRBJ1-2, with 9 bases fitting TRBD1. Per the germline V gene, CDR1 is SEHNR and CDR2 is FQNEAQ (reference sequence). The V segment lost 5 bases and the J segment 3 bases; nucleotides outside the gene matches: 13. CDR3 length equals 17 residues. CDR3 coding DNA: TGTGCCAGCAGCCACAACGAATGGGGGACAGGGTACTATGGCTACACCTTC. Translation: CASSHNEWGTGYYGYTF.

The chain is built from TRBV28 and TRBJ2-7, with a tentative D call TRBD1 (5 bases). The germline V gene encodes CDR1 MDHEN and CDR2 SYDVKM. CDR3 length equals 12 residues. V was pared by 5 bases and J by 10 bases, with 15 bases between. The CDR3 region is CASSPRQSGQYF. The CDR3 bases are TGTGCCAGCAGTCCACGACAGTCAGGCCAGTACTTC.

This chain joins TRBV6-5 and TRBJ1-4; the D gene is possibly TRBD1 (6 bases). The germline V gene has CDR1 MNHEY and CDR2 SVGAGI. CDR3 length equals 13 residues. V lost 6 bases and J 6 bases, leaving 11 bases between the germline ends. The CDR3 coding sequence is TGTGCCAGCAGGGACAGTCGGGATGAAAAACTGTTTTTT. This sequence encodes CASRDSRDEKLFF.

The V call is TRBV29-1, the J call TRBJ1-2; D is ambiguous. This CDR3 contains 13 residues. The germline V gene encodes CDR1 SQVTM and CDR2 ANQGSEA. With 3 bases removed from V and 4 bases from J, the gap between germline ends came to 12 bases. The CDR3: CSVDGTSGYGYTF. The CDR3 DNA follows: TGCAGCGTTGACGGTACGTCAGGCTATGGCTACACCTTC. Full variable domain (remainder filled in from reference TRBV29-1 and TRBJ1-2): SAVISQKPSRDICQRGTSLTIQCQVDSQVTMMFWYRQQPGQSLTLIATANQGSEATYESGFVIDKFPISRPNLTFSTLTVSNMSPEDSSIYLCSVDGTSGYGYTFGSGTRLTVV.

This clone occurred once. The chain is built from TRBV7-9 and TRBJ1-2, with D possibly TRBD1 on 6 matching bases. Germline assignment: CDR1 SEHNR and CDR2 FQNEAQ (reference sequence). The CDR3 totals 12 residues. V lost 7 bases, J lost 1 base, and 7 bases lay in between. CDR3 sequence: CASTQGNYGYTF. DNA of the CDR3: TGTGCCAGCACACAGGGTAACTATGGCTACACCTTC.

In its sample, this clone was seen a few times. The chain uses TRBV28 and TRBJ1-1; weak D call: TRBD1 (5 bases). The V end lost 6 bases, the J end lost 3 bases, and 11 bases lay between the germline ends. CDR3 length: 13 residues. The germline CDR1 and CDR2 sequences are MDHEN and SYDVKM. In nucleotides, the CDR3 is TGTGCCAGCAGCAGTAGGGGTTACACTGAAGCTTTCTTT. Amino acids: CASSSRGYTEAFF.

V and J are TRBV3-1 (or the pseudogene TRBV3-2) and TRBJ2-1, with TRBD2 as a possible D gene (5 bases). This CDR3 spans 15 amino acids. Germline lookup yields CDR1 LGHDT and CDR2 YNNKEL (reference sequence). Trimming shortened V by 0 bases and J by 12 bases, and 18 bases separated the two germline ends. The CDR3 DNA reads TGTGCCAGCAGCCAAGATCTCACGGGGTCGGTTGCGCAGTTCTTC. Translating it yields CASSQDLTGSVAQFF.

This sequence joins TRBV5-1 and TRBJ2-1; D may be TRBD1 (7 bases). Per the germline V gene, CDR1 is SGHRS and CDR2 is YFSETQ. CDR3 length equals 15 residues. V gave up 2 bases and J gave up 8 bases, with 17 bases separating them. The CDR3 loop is CASSFSGGFTDEQFF. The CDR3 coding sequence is TGCGCCAGCAGCTTCTCAGGGGGGTTTACGGATGAGCAGTTCTTC.

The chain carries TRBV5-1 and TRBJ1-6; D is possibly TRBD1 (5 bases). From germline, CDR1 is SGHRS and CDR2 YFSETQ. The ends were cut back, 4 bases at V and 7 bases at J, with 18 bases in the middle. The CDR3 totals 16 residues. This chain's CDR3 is CASSRTSGGVNSPLHF. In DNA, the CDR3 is TGCGCCAGCAGCCGGACCAGCGGGGGTGTGAATTCACCCCTCCACTTT.

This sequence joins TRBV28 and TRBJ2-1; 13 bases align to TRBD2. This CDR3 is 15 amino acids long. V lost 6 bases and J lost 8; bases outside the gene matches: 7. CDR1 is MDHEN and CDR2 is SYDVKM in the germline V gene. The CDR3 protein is CASSSRTSGSYEQFF. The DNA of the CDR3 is TGTGCCAGCAGCAGCCGGACTAGCGGGAGTTATGAGCAGTTCTTC.

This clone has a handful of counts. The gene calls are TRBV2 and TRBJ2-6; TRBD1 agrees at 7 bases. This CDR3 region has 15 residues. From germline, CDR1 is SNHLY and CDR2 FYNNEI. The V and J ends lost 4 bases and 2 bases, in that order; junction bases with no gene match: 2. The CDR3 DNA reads TGTGCCAGCAGTGGACAGGGAACTGGGGCCAACGTCCTGACTTTC. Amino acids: CASSGQGTGANVLTF.

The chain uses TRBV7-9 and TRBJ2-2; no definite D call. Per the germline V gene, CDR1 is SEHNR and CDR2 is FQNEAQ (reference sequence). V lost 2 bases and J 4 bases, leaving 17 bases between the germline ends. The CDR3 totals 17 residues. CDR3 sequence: CASSLTYRLVGTGELFF. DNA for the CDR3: TGTGCCAGCAGCTTAACGTATCGGCTAGTCGGCACCGGGGAGCTGTTTTTT. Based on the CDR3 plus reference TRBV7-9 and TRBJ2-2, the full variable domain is DTGVSQNPRHKITKRGQNVTFRCDPISEHNRLYWYRQTLGQGPEFLTYFQNEAQLEKSRLLSDRFSAERPKGSFSTLEIQRTEQGDSAMYLCASSLTYRLVGTGELFFGEGSRLTVL.

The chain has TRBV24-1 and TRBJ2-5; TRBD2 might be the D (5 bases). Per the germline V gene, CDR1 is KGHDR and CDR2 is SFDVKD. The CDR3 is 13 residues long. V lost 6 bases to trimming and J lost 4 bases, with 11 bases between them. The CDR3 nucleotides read TGTGCCACCAGTCGGGGTTCACGAGAGACCCAGTACTTC. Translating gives CATSRGSRETQYF.